A single sample gave rise to the 4 T cell receptor beta chains below, sequenced in a study of CXCR3-negative and CXCR3-positive naive CD8 T cells. cDNA libraries for TRB were generated by 5' RACE incorporating UMI labels. From its re-call of the 5' RACE reads, TCRdb lists each CDR3 protein once, without DNA. The sample table sets out fewer than 95,000 distinct CDR3 sequences. Sequenced sample: naive CXCR3- CD8+ T cells from blood. Subset specified: CD45RO-CCR7+CD27+CD95- naive CD8+ T cells lacking CXCR3 (TNR3-). These receptors were taken from a human donor in good health. Some clones in this sample may be carry-over from other donors' samples.

The rearrangement links TRBV11-3 to TRBJ1-2; TCRdb's D call of TRBD1 is untestable without DNA. The CDR3 spans 13 residues. Germline V gene sequence: CDR1 SGHNT, CDR2 YENEEA. The chain's CDR3 is CASSLGRGHGYTF.

This chain links TRBV4-3 with TRBJ1-1. The CDR3 sequence is 15 residues long. CDR1 is LGHNA, CDR2 YSLEER, per germline. CDR3 sequence reads: CASSHLLGLGTEAFF.

The chain employs TRBV7-2 and TRBJ1-1; TCRdb selects TRBD1, and the lack of DNA leaves this call unchecked. This CDR3 has 13 amino acids. Looked up from germline, CDR1 is SGHTA and CDR2 is FQGNSA. CDR3 sequence reads: CASSLGGSPEAFF.

The gene calls are TRBV28 and TRBJ2-5; TCRdb selects TRBD1, and the lack of DNA leaves this call unchecked. The CDR3 has 15 amino acids. Germline CDR1 is MDHEN and CDR2 is SYDVKM. The CDR3 region is CASRNYPGDGETQYF.